One and the same sample provided the 16 T cell receptor beta chains below, sequenced in a study of shared clonotypes between healthy human individuals. Here immunoSEQ multiplex PCR was the method, and the copy in TCRdb shows in-frame clones only, minus some. The table includes around 1.1 million clones, 77% detected once. Sequences were obtained from memory CD4+ T cells from PBMCs. Subset meaning: CD45RA-negative fraction. The source is a man between 18 and 35 years old in good health. Some clones in this sample may be carry-over from other donors' samples.

For this clone: Being one base from a much bigger clone, this may be a read error. The rearrangement uses TRBV4-1 and TRBJ2-7, with TRBD1 identical over 11 bases. Germline V gene data show CDR1 as MGHRA and CDR2 as YSYEKL. CDR3 length: 16 amino acids. V was pared by 3 bases and J by 2 bases, with 6 bases of the junction left unmatched. CDR3 nucleotides: TGCGCCAGCAGCCAGTCTGGGACAGGGGGGGCCTACGAGCAGTACTTC. It codes for CASSQSGTGGAYEQYF.

The chain uses TRBV19 and TRBJ2-7; TRBD1 or TRBD2 may be the D gene (5 bases each). Germline V gene lookup returns CDR1 LNHDA and CDR2 SQIVND (reference sequence). Between the trimmed V and J ends, which lost 3 bases and 3 bases, there was a span of 15 bases. The CDR3 is 15 residues long. In DNA, the CDR3 is TGTGCCAGTAGTATCACCGGGACCGACTACTACGAGCAGTACTTC. Protein sequence: CASSITGTDYYEQYF.

This chain connects TRBV6-5 to TRBJ2-7, with TRBD2 matching over 8 bases. Trimming took 6 bases from V and 3 from J; bases not matched to a gene: 4. The length of the CDR3 is 13 residues. Germline V gene lookup returns CDR1 MNHEY and CDR2 SVGAGI. The CDR3 sequence: CASSIAGGYEQYF. Here the CDR3 DNA reads TGTGCCAGCAGCATCGCGGGAGGCTACGAGCAGTACTTC.

The chain couples TRBV28 to TRBJ2-7, with 9 bases identical to TRBD2. Germline CDR1 reads MDHEN; CDR2 reads SYDVKM. This CDR3 spans 14 amino acids. V lost 8 bases and J lost 2; bases outside the gene matches: 7. This CDR3 is CASRPSGNTYEQYF. CDR3 sequence (DNA): TGTGCCAGCCGTCCTAGCGGGAACACCTACGAGCAGTACTTC. The complete variable domain, with remaining parts taken from reference TRBV28 and TRBJ2-7, reads DVKVTQSSRYLVKRTGEKVFLECVQDMDHENMFWYRQDPGLGLRLIYFSYDVKMKEKGDIPEGYSVSREKKERFSLILESASTNQTSMYLCASRPSGNTYEQYFGPGTRLTVT.

The rearrangement links TRBV4-3 to TRBJ2-7; 9 bases align to TRBD2. This CDR3 spans 17 amino acids. V lost 5 bases to trimming and J lost 0 bases; unmatched junction nucleotides: 11. Germline CDR1 LGHNA, CDR2 YSLEER. CDR3 protein: CASSSRLAGILSYEQYF. DNA for the CDR3: TGCGCCAGCAGCTCCCGTCTAGCGGGAATACTCTCCTACGAGCAGTACTTC.

Written as DNA, the CDR3 is TGTGCCAGCAGCGCCCGACTGACTCAAGAGACCCAGTACTTC. Residues: CASSARLTQETQYF. V and J are TRBV7-2 and TRBJ2-5, with no clear D. The CDR3 runs 14 residues. Germline CDR1 SGHTA, CDR2 FQGNSA. V was trimmed by 5 bases and J by 2 bases, leaving 12 bases between them.

This rearrangement joins TRBV5-1 to TRBJ2-4, with D possibly matching TRBD1 (5 bases). Trimming took off 1 base at V and 4 bases at J, with 15 bases between the two ends. CDR3 size: 16 residues. CDR1 and CDR2 (germline): SGHRS, YFSETQ. The chain's CDR3 is CASSLYGAANKNIQYF. The CDR3 DNA follows: TGCGCCAGCAGCTTGTATGGGGCGGCAAATAAAAACATTCAGTACTTC. Based on the CDR3 plus reference TRBV5-1 and TRBJ2-4, the full variable domain is KAGVTQTPRYLIKTRGQQVTLSCSPISGHRSVSWYQQTPGQGLQFLFEYFSETQRNKGNFPGRFSGRQFSNSRSEMNVSTLELGDSALYLCASSLYGAANKNIQYFGAGTRLSVL.

This rearrangement joins TRBV21-1 to TRBJ2-1. TRBV21-1 is labeled a pseudogene. The CDR3 has 12 amino acids. In DNA, the CDR3 is TGTGCCAGCAGCAAAGTGGTTCCCCCGCAGTTCTTC. Its protein product is CASSKVVPPQFF.

This clone was counted a single time. Other DNA sequences from this sample encode an identical CDR3 as well. The chain couples TRBV29-1 to TRBJ1-1, with D tentatively TRBD1 (5 bases). Germline loops: CDR1 SQVTM, CDR2 ANQGSEA. Trimming took 7 bases from V and 2 from J, leaving 14 bases between them. The CDR3 length is 13 residues. The CDR3 nucleotides read TGCAGCGGAGCCGGACAACTTAACACTGAAGCTTTCTTT. Amino acids: CSGAGQLNTEAFF.

The gene calls are TRBV28 and TRBJ2-5; D possibly corresponds to TRBD1 (6 bases). V lost 6 bases, J lost 5 bases, and 25 bases lay in between. The CDR3 extends over 17 amino acids. Germline V gene sequence: CDR1 MDHEN, CDR2 SYDVKM. This CDR3 reads CASSPRGQGSHKETQYF. CDR3 DNA: TGTGCCAGCAGCCCCAGGGGCCAGGGGAGCCACAAGGAGACCCAGTACTTC.

The J gene is TRBJ2-1, the V gene TRBV6-5, with D perhaps TRBD1 (6 bases). CDR1 MNHEY and CDR2 SVGAGI come from the germline V gene. The CDR3 spans 13 residues. V dropped 8 bases and J dropped 5 bases, with 13 bases sitting between them. CDR3 sequence reads: CASFGTLNNEQFF. Written as DNA, the CDR3 is TGTGCCAGCTTCGGGACACTAAACAATGAGCAGTTCTTC.

The J gene is TRBJ2-5, the V gene TRBV28; the D is unclear. The closer fit of TRBJ2-7 to the DNA end suggests the J call may be wrong. Germline CDR1 MDHEN, CDR2 SYDVKM. CDR3 length: 15 residues. The CDR3 protein is CASSFMRPNSYEQYF. The CDR3 nucleotides are TGTGCCAGCAGTTTTATGCGACCCAATTCGTACGAGCAGTACTTC.

The V call is TRBV19, the J call TRBJ1-2; 7 positions match TRBD1. Per germline, CDR1 LNHDA and CDR2 SQIVND (reference sequence). V was pared by 10 bases and J by 8 bases, with 16 bases of the junction left unmatched. The CDR3 extends over 14 amino acids. The CDR3: CATQEQGYAGGYTF. CDR3 in DNA: TGTGCCACCCAAGAACAGGGGTACGCAGGGGGCTACACCTTC.

J is TRBJ1-2 and V is TRBV5-4, with D possibly TRBD1 on 6 matching bases. Trimming stripped 4 bases from V and 1 base from J, with 8 bases between. The germline gives CDR1 SGHNT, CDR2 YYREEE (reference sequence). The CDR3 is 13 residues long. In DNA form, the CDR3 reads TGTGCCAGCAGCAAGGACAGTAACTATGGCTACACCTTC. Its protein is CASSKDSNYGYTF.

This sequence joins TRBV2 and TRBJ2-3, with D tentatively TRBD1 (6 bases). There are 12 residues in the CDR3. Germline V lookup: CDR1 SNHLY, CDR2 FYNNEI. Trimming removed 5 bases at V and 8 bases at J, with 11 bases between. DNA of the CDR3: TGTGCCAGCAGTCCTAGCAGGGGTACGCAGTATTTT. Its translation: CASSPSRGTQYF.

The J gene is TRBJ2-5, the V gene TRBV5-1; 8 nucleotides align to TRBD1. V lost 6 bases, J lost 5 bases, and 15 bases stayed unmatched. This CDR3 is 16 amino acids long. CDR1 is SGHRS and CDR2 is YFSETQ in the germline V gene. DNA for the CDR3: TGCGCCAGCACCCCGGGCCCGCAGGGGGCAGGGGAGACCCAGTACTTC. Protein sequence: CASTPGPQGAGETQYF.